This T cell receptor (beta chain) emerged from a study of Ad26.COV2.S vaccination and SARS-CoV-2 variants. Across the whole study: As a participant in COV1001, the donor was in the Ad26.COV2.S trial arm. By the intramuscular route, Ad26.COV2.S was given once, or twice 56 days apart. Findings of the study overall: For non-spike TCRs, breadth in vaccine recipients resembled that in placebo recipients. Vaccine recipients posted higher spike-specific TCR breadth than their placebo counterparts.

Comment on this clone: Its specificity is not known.

Treatment in this sample: roughly 18 received Ad26.COV2.S at low or high dose, single or two shots; 5 received placebo; per-sample allocation not given. On day 63 after the first injection, vaccine and placebo recipients gave samples. The CDR3 runs 13 residues. The V gene lost 4 bases and the J gene lost 14 bases, with 18 bases spanning the gap. Assay used: immunoSEQ multiplex PCR; TCRdb lists only in-frame clones, some missing. The sample lists fewer than 800,000 clones, approximately 88% occurring once. The sequenced sample was peripheral blood, obtained in a trial of Ad26.COV2.S vaccine versus placebo. This TCR came from a person between 18 and 60 years old who received the Ad26.COV2.S COVID-19 vaccine or a placebo. The chain joins TRBV23-1 to TRBJ1-5; no clear D. TRBV23-1 qualifies as an ORF whose function is uncertain. The CDR3 protein is CASSLTTRTGKHF. CDR3 nucleotide sequence: TGCGCCAGCAGTCTCACGACGCGGACGGGTAAGCATTTT.